Shown below are 28 T cell receptor beta chains from a single sample sequenced in a study of control samples from healthy donors and cancer patients. The repertoire was sequenced with immunoSEQ multiplex PCR; TCRdb's copy has only in-frame clones and lacks some. There are over 100,000 clones in the sample; around 88% occur only once, and approximately 3.2% lies in the top ten. Sequenced sample: blood. The receptors stem from a man aged 40-55 years in good health.

Turning to this clone: A read error may produce the germline difference seen at one junction end. This chain joins TRBV9 and TRBJ1-1; TRBD1 might be the D (6 bases). Per germline, CDR1 SGDLS and CDR2 YYNGEE. There are 13 residues in the CDR3. This CDR3 reads CAGSRTANTEAFF. The CDR3 nucleotides read TGTGCCGGCAGTCGGACAGCGAACACTGAAGCTTTCTTT.

V gene TRBV2 combines with J gene TRBJ1-3, with D hard to call. Between the trimmed V and J ends, which lost 6 bases and 1 base, there was a span of 13 bases. The CDR3 loop spans 15 amino acids. The germline CDR1 and CDR2 sequences are SNHLY and FYNNEI. As DNA, the CDR3 is TGTGCCAGCAGCCCTGGCCCCTTTTCTGGAAACACCATATATTTT. Protein: CASSPGPFSGNTIYF.

The V call is TRBV10-1, the J call TRBJ1-6; 7 nucleotides line up with TRBD1. V lost 8 bases to trimming and J lost 8 bases; unmatched junction nucleotides: 6. CDR1 is WNHNN, CDR2 SYGVQD, per germline (reference sequence). This CDR3 is 13 amino acids long. The CDR3 DNA reads TGCGCCAGCGCCGACAGGGTGGATTCACCCCTCCACTTT. As protein: CASADRVDSPLHF.

This chain joins TRBV12-5 and TRBJ1-5; D is uncertain. V dropped 2 bases and J dropped 6 bases, with 8 bases sitting between them. This CDR3 contains 13 residues. CDR1 is LGHNT, CDR2 FRNRAP, per germline. The CDR3 DNA reads TGTGCTAGTGGTTTGTGGGAGGCTCAGCCCCAGCATTTT. It encodes CASGLWEAQPQHF. The whole variable domain, filled in from reference TRBV12-5 and TRBJ1-5, reads DARVTQTPRHKVTEMGQEVTMRCQPILGHNTVFWYRQTMMQGLELLAYFRNRAPLDDSGMPKDRFSAEMPDATLATLKIQPSEPRDSAVYFCASGLWEAQPQHFGDGTRLSIL.

The J gene is TRBJ2-7, the V gene TRBV15; D is undetermined. Trimming pared 0 bases from V and 3 bases from J, leaving 6 bases between. The CDR3 covers 13 residues. Germline assignment: CDR1 LNHNV and CDR2 YYDKDF (reference sequence). The chain's CDR3 is CATSRDSVYEQYF. The CDR3, as DNA: TGTGCCACCAGCAGAGATTCCGTCTACGAGCAGTACTTC.

J is TRBJ1-4 and V is TRBV7-8, with D maybe TRBD1 (6 bases). Germline V CDR1 and CDR2: SGHVS, FQNEAQ. CDR3 length equals 15 residues. Between the trimmed V and J ends, which lost 5 bases and 8 bases, there was a span of 18 bases. The CDR3 DNA sequence: TGTGCCAGCAGCCCAGGGGCAGGGAACTTAGAAAAACTGTTTTTT. Translated, it gives CASSPGAGNLEKLFF.

The chain carries TRBV30 and TRBJ2-7; 10 positions agree with TRBD2. The CDR3 covers 14 residues. After removal of 0 bases from V and 6 bases from J, the junction contained 5 bases not matched to a gene. The germline V gene has CDR1 GTSNPN and CDR2 SVGIG (reference sequence). CDR3 sequence: CAWSVALAGAEQYF. In DNA form, the CDR3 reads TGTGCCTGGAGTGTAGCGCTAGCGGGGGCCGAGCAGTACTTC.

This clone was observed a few times. The V call is TRBV29-1, the J call TRBJ2-2; D is possibly TRBD1 (6 bases). V was pared by 7 bases and J by 5 bases, with 14 bases between. The germline V gene has CDR1 SQVTM and CDR2 ANQGSEA. The CDR3 is 13 amino acids. DNA for the CDR3: TGCAGCGCGATACCCAGGGGAACCGGGGAGCTGTTTTTT. This gives the protein CSAIPRGTGELFF.

V usage is TRBV24-1 and J usage is TRBJ2-5, with 10 bases that match TRBD1. Losses at the gene ends were 4 bases for V and 2 bases for J; bases not matched to a gene: 3. CDR1 is KGHDR, CDR2 SFDVKD, per germline. The CDR3 covers 15 residues. The CDR3 DNA is TGTGCCACCAGTGACCCGGGACAGGGGCAAGAGACCCAGTACTTC. It codes for CATSDPGQGQETQYF.

This CDR3 reads CASSYSTTSTQPQHF. In DNA form, the CDR3 reads TGTGCCAGCAGTTACTCGACCACATCGACTCAGCCCCAGCATTTT. This chain links TRBV6-5 with TRBJ1-5; no firm D call. The CDR3 consists of 15 residues. The V gene lost 0 bases and the J gene lost 6 bases, with 12 bases spanning the gap. Germline V gene lookup returns CDR1 MNHEY and CDR2 SVGAGI.

This chain connects TRBV14 to TRBJ1-1; perhaps TRBD1 as D (5 bases). V was clipped by 4 bases and J by 9 bases, with 15 bases between them. CDR1 is SGHDN and CDR2 is FVKESK in the germline V gene. The CDR3 covers 13 residues. The CDR3 DNA follows: TGTGCCAGCAGCCCAGCCGGGACCTTGAAAGCTTTCTTT. Translating it yields CASSPAGTLKAFF. Full variable domain (missing parts from reference TRBV14 and TRBJ1-1): EAGVTQFPSHSVIEKGQTVTLRCDPISGHDNLYWYRRVMGKEIKFLLHFVKESKQDESGMPNNRFLAERTGGTYSTLKVQPAELEDSGVYFCASSPAGTLKAFFGQGTRLTVV.

The chain is built from TRBV6-1 and TRBJ1-4; weak D call: TRBD1 (6 bases). The germline V gene encodes CDR1 MNHNS and CDR2 SASEGT. The CDR3 runs 15 residues. V gave up 5 bases and J gave up 5 bases, with 15 bases separating them. CDR3 nucleotides: TGTGCCAGCAGTCCTTCAGGTGGGGGCAATGAAAAACTGTTTTTT. It translates to CASSPSGGGNEKLFF.

The chain uses TRBV5-1 and TRBJ2-3, with 8 positions matching TRBD1. Germline loops: CDR1 SGHRS, CDR2 YFSETQ. The J segment lost 4 bases and the V segment lost 4 bases, leaving 5 bases of the junction unmatched. The CDR3 totals 14 residues. CDR3 protein: CASSPGQASDTQYF. The CDR3 DNA is TGCGCCAGCAGCCCGGGACAGGCATCAGATACGCAGTATTTT.

The V and J genes are TRBV30 and TRBJ1-5; possible D gene TRBD1, 6 bases. The CDR3 has 13 residues. Germline CDR1 and CDR2: GTSNPN and SVGIG (reference sequence). V gave up 0 bases and J gave up 6 bases, with 9 bases separating them. CDR3 DNA sequence: TGTGCCTGGAGTGTAAGGGGGAGTCAGCCCCAGCATTTT. It translates to CAWSVRGSQPQHF.

This sequence joins TRBV10-1 and TRBJ2-1; D is uncertain. Trimming left V 5 bases short and J 0 bases short, with 14 bases between. This CDR3 contains 16 residues. Germline V CDR1 and CDR2: WNHNN, SYGVQD (reference sequence). CDR3 amino acids: CASSLDDESSYNEQFF. The CDR3 nucleotides are TGCGCCAGCAGTTTGGACGATGAGAGCTCCTACAATGAGCAGTTCTTC.

The chain recombines TRBV19 with TRBJ1-1; D might be TRBD1 (6 bases). CDR1 and CDR2 from the germline V gene are LNHDA and SQIVND (reference sequence). V shed 7 bases and J shed 5 bases, with 17 bases lying between them. The CDR3 spans 14 residues. The CDR3 DNA sequence: TGTGCCAGTACCCCGGGGGGGGCTCGGACTGAAGCTTTCTTT. It translates to CASTPGGARTEAFF.

V gene TRBV5-1 combines with J gene TRBJ1-2, with D possibly matching TRBD1 (6 bases). The germline gives CDR1 SGHRS, CDR2 YFSETQ. This CDR3 is built from 13 residues. Trimming stripped 0 bases from V and 6 bases from J, with 9 bases between. The CDR3 sequence is CASSLAAGDGYTF. The DNA of the CDR3 is TGCGCCAGCAGCTTGGCTGCAGGGGATGGCTACACCTTC.

In its sample, this clone was seen a few times. The chain links TRBV19 to TRBJ2-3, with 9 bases fitting TRBD1. With V trimmed by 8 bases and J by 4 bases, 7 bases remained unmatched. Germline CDR1 reads LNHDA; CDR2 reads SQIVND (reference sequence). This CDR3 comprises 14 residues. As DNA, the CDR3 is TGTGCCAGTGGGGGACAGGGTACAGCAGATACGCAGTATTTT. Translated, it gives CASGGQGTADTQYF.

This chain joins TRBV18 and TRBJ1-3; TRBD1 agrees at 9 bases. The V gene end was trimmed by 1 base and the J gene end by 6 bases; junction bases not matched to a gene: 7. The CDR3 runs to 16 residues. The germline V gene encodes CDR1 KGHSH and CDR2 LQKENI. The CDR3 here is CASSPLGQGLSNTIYF. Here the CDR3 DNA reads TGTGCCAGCTCACCACTCGGACAGGGGTTGTCAAACACCATATATTTT.

The rearrangement joins TRBV4-2 to TRBJ2-5, with TRBD2 matching 11 bases. This CDR3 is 18 amino acids long. Trimming cost V 2 bases and J 3 bases; bases outside gene matches: 11. The germline gives CDR1 LGHNA, CDR2 YNFKEQ. The CDR3 sequence: CASSQSRLAGLLKETQYF. The CDR3 DNA reads as TGTGCCAGCAGCCAAAGTAGACTAGCGGGGTTACTAAAAGAGACCCAGTACTTC.

The chain has TRBV19 and TRBJ2-1; D is possibly TRBD1 or TRBD2 (6 bases each). The V and J ends lost 10 bases and 7 bases respectively, with 17 bases between them. The CDR3 runs to 13 residues. Germline loops: CDR1 LNHDA, CDR2 SQIVND (reference sequence). This chain's CDR3 is CATGDGGRNEQFF. CDR3 nucleotides: TGTGCCACGGGGGACGGGGGCCGTAATGAGCAGTTCTTC.

The rearrangement links TRBV6-1 to TRBJ1-1; D ambiguous. The V end lost 3 bases, the J end lost 3 bases, and 11 bases lay between the germline ends. The CDR3 spans 14 residues. CDR1 and CDR2 (germline): MNHNS, SASEGT. The CDR3 reads CASSDRLRDTEAFF. The CDR3 DNA is TGTGCCAGCAGTGACAGGCTTCGGGACACTGAAGCTTTCTTT.

The V and J genes are TRBV27 and TRBJ1-2; 7 nucleotides align to TRBD1. Germline CDR1 reads MNHEY; CDR2 reads SMNVEV (reference sequence). The CDR3 loop spans 13 amino acids. Trimming at V came to 6 bases and at J to 5 bases, leaving 6 bases not matched to a gene. CDR3 bases: TGTGCCAGCAGCCTAGGGGGCAGTTATGGCTACACCTTC. This encodes CASSLGGSYGYTF.

The V call is TRBV18, the J call TRBJ1-3; TRBD1 matches at 7 bases. The CDR3 is 14 residues long. V shed 4 bases, J shed 2 bases, and the junction held 2 bases outside the gene matches. CDR1 and CDR2 from the germline V gene are KGHSH and LQKENI. The chain's CDR3 is CASSRDSAGNTIYF. In nucleotides, the CDR3 is TGTGCCAGCTCACGGGACAGCGCTGGAAACACCATATATTTT.

The chain joins TRBV28 to TRBJ1-2; D ambiguous. Germline loops: CDR1 MDHEN, CDR2 SYDVKM. This CDR3 has 16 amino acids. V lost 5 bases and J lost 4, with 20 bases in between. The CDR3 region is CASSKRKVGRGYGYTF. The CDR3 coding sequence is TGTGCCAGCAGTAAAAGAAAGGTGGGCAGAGGCTATGGCTACACCTTC.

The rearrangement joins TRBV18 to TRBJ2-7; 10 nucleotides align to TRBD1. This CDR3 region has 14 residues. Germline V gives CDR1 KGHSH, CDR2 LQKENI. The trim removed 7 bases at V and 6 bases at J, leaving 9 bases unmatched. The DNA of the CDR3 is TGTGCCAGCTTACCCGGGACAGGGGTCTCCGAGCAGTACTTC. Protein sequence: CASLPGTGVSEQYF.

The chain employs TRBV5-6 and TRBJ1-2; no reliable D call. Germline CDR1 reads SGHDT; CDR2 reads YYEEEE. The CDR3 runs 14 residues. Trimming left V 5 bases short and J 2 bases short, with 13 bases between. Here the CDR3 reads CASSSSDRNYGYTF. DNA of the CDR3: TGTGCCAGCAGTTCCTCTGACCGGAACTATGGCTACACCTTC. The variable domain in full, with the rest retrieved from reference TRBV5-6 and TRBJ1-2, is DAGVTQSPTHLIKTRGQQVTLRCSPKSGHDTVSWYQQALGQGPQFIFQYYEEEERQRGNFPDRFSGHQFPNYSSELNVNALLLGDSALYLCASSSSDRNYGYTFGSGTRLTVV.

The chain recombines TRBV6-1 with TRBJ1-3; D may be TRBD1 (5 bases). The V end was cut by 1 base, the J end by 3 bases, with 10 bases between. CDR3 size: 15 residues. Germline lookup yields CDR1 MNHNS and CDR2 SASEGT. Here the CDR3 DNA reads TGTGCCAGCAGTGAAGGAGGGGTCTTTGGAAACACCATATATTTT. Translating it yields CASSEGGVFGNTIYF.